A single sample gave rise to the 18 T cell receptor beta chains below, sequenced in a study of cytotoxic CD8 clonotypes in ibrutinib-treated CLL. Using immunoSEQ multiplex PCR, the repertoire was profiled, and TCRdb retains in-frame clones only, with some absent. The sample contains some 200,000 clones, 79% of which appear only once. The sequences come from PBMCs, collected after 12 months of ibrutinib treatment. The receptors were sampled from a human donor with chronic lymphocytic leukemia.

V usage is TRBV5-8 and J usage is TRBJ2-7; D uncertain. V shed 4 bases and J shed 4 bases, with 6 bases lying between them. Germline CDR1 and CDR2: SGHTS and YDEGEE. The CDR3 has 11 amino acids. In nucleotides, the CDR3 is TGTGCCAGCAGCGCCTTTTACGAGCAGTACTTC. Translating it yields CASSAFYEQYF.

The chain recombines TRBV5-4 with TRBJ2-3; TRBD1 is a possible D gene (8 bases). Deletions cut 4 bases from V and 6 bases from J, with 21 bases between. The germline V gene has CDR1 SGHNT and CDR2 YYREEE (reference sequence). The CDR3 runs to 16 residues. In DNA form, the CDR3 reads TGTGCCAGCAGCATCGACAGGGGAGGGGCGGTGGATACGCAGTATTTT. Translation: CASSIDRGGAVDTQYF.

This chain uses TRBV25-1 with TRBJ1-5; TRBD1 agrees at 7 bases. The CDR3 spans 14 residues. Trimming at V came to 7 bases and at J to 5 bases, leaving 8 bases not matched to a gene. Per the germline V gene, CDR1 is MGHDK and CDR2 is SYGVNS. CDR3 amino acids: CASKGDRLYQPQHF. In DNA form, the CDR3 reads TGTGCCAGCAAGGGGGACAGACTATATCAGCCCCAGCATTTT.

The rearrangement links TRBV9 to TRBJ2-5; 7 nucleotides line up with TRBD1. The CDR3 consists of 13 residues. With V trimmed by 4 bases and J by 2 bases, 2 bases remained unmatched. Germline CDR1 SGDLS, CDR2 YYNGEE. In DNA form, the CDR3 reads TGTGCCAGCAGCCCAGGGGGACAAGAGACCCAGTACTTC. Amino acids: CASSPGGQETQYF.

This chain joins TRBV7-8 and TRBJ2-3; 8 nucleotides match TRBD1. V dropped 4 bases and J dropped 4; count of bases not matched to a gene: 7. The CDR3 is 15 residues long. The germline V gene encodes CDR1 SGHVS and CDR2 FQNEAQ. In DNA form, the CDR3 reads TGTGCCAGCAGCTACAGGGGGACCTTGTCAGATACGCAGTATTTT. It translates to CASSYRGTLSDTQYF.

The rearrangement links TRBV5-1 to TRBJ2-1; 16 bases map to TRBD2. The V segment lost 4 bases and the J segment 4 bases; nucleotides outside the gene matches: 2. Germline V CDR1 and CDR2: SGHRS, YFSETQ. CDR3 size: 16 residues. CDR3 sequence (DNA): TGCGCCAGCAGCCCGGGACTAGCGGGGGGGTACAATGAGCAGTTCTTC. This encodes CASSPGLAGGYNEQFF.

This clone was recorded a few times. The same CDR3 also results from other DNA sequences found in this sample. The chain uses TRBV2 and TRBJ2-3, with D uncertain. Germline V gene data show CDR1 as SNHLY and CDR2 as FYNNEI. This CDR3 contains 12 residues. Trimming took off 5 bases at V and 3 bases at J, with 6 bases between the two ends. The CDR3, as DNA: TGTGCCAGCAGTCTGGGGACAGATACGCAGTATTTT. Translating it yields CASSLGTDTQYF.

The chain joins TRBV4-1 to TRBJ2-7; D remains ambiguous. The CDR3 length is 14 residues. Trimming left V 0 bases short and J 1 base short, with 7 bases between. The germline gives CDR1 MGHRA, CDR2 YSYEKL. CDR3 loop: CASSQDIPSYEQYF. The CDR3 region has the DNA TGCGCCAGCAGCCAAGATATACCTTCCTACGAGCAGTACTTC.

The CDR3 spells CASKPQGADTQYF. The CDR3 coding sequence is TGTGCCAGCAAACCCCAGGGGGCAGATACGCAGTATTTT. The chain is built from TRBV6-5 and TRBJ2-3; 7 positions agree with TRBD1. J lost 4 bases, V lost 7 bases, and 5 bases had no gene match. The germline gives CDR1 MNHEY, CDR2 SVGAGI. The CDR3 has 13 residues.

The V gene is TRBV10-3, the J gene TRBJ2-7; D is uncertain. The ends were cut back, 7 bases at V and 4 bases at J, with 11 bases in the middle. CDR3 length: 12 amino acids. CDR1 ENHRY and CDR2 SYGVKD come from the germline V gene. The CDR3 DNA follows: TGTGCCATCAAGGGCAGCCAATACGAGCAGTACTTC. This codes for CAIKGSQYEQYF.

CDR3 protein: CASRRDTAYEQYF. Written as DNA, the CDR3 is TGTGCCAGCAGACGGGACACAGCCTACGAGCAGTACTTC. The V call is TRBV28, the J call TRBJ2-7; D possibly corresponds to TRBD1 (6 bases). Germline V gives CDR1 MDHEN, CDR2 SYDVKM. V was pared by 6 bases and J by 2 bases, with 11 bases between. The length of the CDR3 is 13 residues.

The rearrangement uses TRBV5-1 and TRBJ2-7; 7 bases agree with TRBD1. CDR3 length: 15 residues. Germline CDR1 is SGHRS and CDR2 is YFSETQ. Losses at the gene ends were 3 bases for V and 0 bases for J; bases not matched to a gene: 6. The CDR3 DNA is TGCGCCAGCAGCTCGGGACAGATACGCTCCTACGAGCAGTACTTC. It encodes CASSSGQIRSYEQYF.

V usage is TRBV6-5 and J usage is TRBJ1-1; tentative D call: TRBD1 (5 bases). The germline gives CDR1 MNHEY, CDR2 SVGAGI. The ends were cut back, 8 bases at V and 4 bases at J, with 17 bases in the middle. This CDR3 spans 14 amino acids. The CDR3 DNA reads as TGTGCCAGCTCTTTTTGGGGGGGTTCCACTGAAGCTTTCTTT. Translation: CASSFWGGSTEAFF.

The chain links TRBV9 to TRBJ1-6; D gene ambiguous. Germline CDR1 is SGDLS and CDR2 is YYNGEE. The germline V and J ends were trimmed by 4 bases and 10 bases, with 21 bases remaining between them. This CDR3 contains 16 residues. CDR3 region: CASSQMGAPTESPLHF. CDR3 sequence (DNA): TGTGCCAGCAGCCAGATGGGCGCACCGACGGAATCACCCCTCCACTTT.

This chain joins TRBV11-2 and TRBJ2-1; TRBD1 agrees at 7 bases. V lost 4 bases, J lost 7 bases, and 13 bases stayed unmatched. The CDR3 totals 16 residues. Looked up from germline, CDR1 is SGHAT and CDR2 is FQNNGV. The CDR3 DNA reads TGTGCCAGCAGCTCCCTGAGGGGGCGCTTAACGAATGAGCAGTTCTTC. As protein: CASSSLRGRLTNEQFF.

The gene calls are TRBV7-6 and TRBJ2-5, with TRBD2 matching over 9 bases. The better agreement between TRBJ2-7 and the DNA end casts doubt on the J call. This CDR3 spans 17 amino acids. CDR1 is SGHVS and CDR2 is FNYEAQ in the germline V gene. The CDR3 nucleotides are TGTGCCAGCAGCCCTCGATTGCGCGGGAGGGCCCCCTACGAGCAGTACTTC. It codes for CASSPRLRGRAPYEQYF.

J is TRBJ1-2 and V is TRBV27; 11 bases line up with TRBD1. The junction had 4 bases not matched to a gene; V was cut back by 3 bases and J by 4 bases. The V gene's germline CDR1 is MNHEY and CDR2 SMNVEV (reference sequence). The CDR3 runs to 15 residues. The CDR3 region is CASSLGQGVLYGYTF. As DNA, the CDR3 is TGTGCCAGCAGTTTGGGACAGGGGGTCCTCTATGGCTACACCTTC.

The genes are TRBV2 and TRBJ2-2; 7 bases fit TRBD2. The junction had 7 bases not matched to a gene; V was cut back by 7 bases and J by 2 bases. The CDR3 runs to 15 residues. Germline V lookup: CDR1 SNHLY, CDR2 FYNNEI. CDR3 residues: CASNLGRPNTGELFF. CDR3 DNA sequence: TGTGCCAGCAATCTCGGGAGGCCAAACACCGGGGAGCTGTTTTTT.